Listed below are T cell receptor beta chains from one sample, sequenced in a study of PD-L1 blockade in urothelial cancer. The protocol was immunoSEQ multiplex PCR, while the TCRdb copy is restricted to in-frame clones and leaves out a portion. Among roughly 49,000 clones, about 82% were seen once, and the ten largest hold 20% to 25%. Sequences were derived from PBMCs, sampled around atezolizumab (anti-PD-L1) treatment. The source of these receptors is a man aged 60 to 69 with urothelial cancer. Each CDR3 is given with its conserved first and last residue. A D gene is named only where the DNA matches it firmly. Some rows have no size entry. The others give once, few or many, or a class for an expanded clone.

TRBV19	NA	TRBJ2-7	NA	TGTGCCAGTAGCGACAGGTACGAGCAGTACTTC	CASSDRYEQYF
TRBV5-1	NA	TRBJ1-1	NA	TGCGCCAGCAGCGAGGCCACTGAAGCTTTCTTT	CASSEATEAFF
TRBV5-1	once	TRBJ2-7	TRBD2	TGCGCCAGCAGCCCCAGCGGGGCCTTATACGAGCAGTACTTC	CASSPSGALYEQYF
TRBV11-3	NA	TRBJ1-3	NA	TGTGCCAGCAGCTTAGATCTGGGGAGCGGAGCAGACACCATATATTTT	CASSLDLGSGADTIYF
TRBV4-1	NA	TRBJ2-7	TRBD1	TGCGCCAGCAGCCAACAAAGCACAGGGGGGTACGAGCAGTACTTC	CASSQQSTGGYEQYF
TRBV2	once	TRBJ1-1	TRBD1	TGTGCCACCACCGGGACAGGGGGAAGTGAAGCTTTCTTT	CATTGTGGSEAFF
TRBV25-1	NA	TRBJ1-6	TRBD1	TGTGCCAGCCGGATCCGGGACAGTAATTCACCCCTCCACTTT	CASRIRDSNSPLHF
TRBV9	NA	TRBJ1-1	NA	TGTGCCAGCAGCGTAGGAGCGGGGGGAGCGAACACTGAAGCTTTCTTT	CASSVGAGGANTEAFF
TRBV5-4	NA	TRBJ2-7	TRBD1	TGTGCCAGCAGCACCAGACAGGGCTCCTACGAGCAGTACTTC	CASSTRQGSYEQYF
TRBV18	NA	TRBJ1-2	NA	TGTGCCAGCTCACCACAACCCCAGGGCGCCACGAACGGCTACACCTTC	CASSPQPQGATNGYTF
TRBV11-3	once	TRBJ2-1	NA	TGTGCCAGCAGTCAATCGGCCAGGGCCAACAATGAGCAGTTCTTC	CASSQSARANNEQFF